This T cell receptor beta chain comes out of a study of beta chain features in type 1 diabetes. General study results and limits: TCRB CDR3s were moderately but significantly shorter in Type 1 diabetes patients in all four CD4+ subsets. PCR might favor shorter templates, but any such skew would affect patients and controls equally. A definitive answer on HLA type influencing TCRB rearrangement was not reached here. The naive, central memory and Treg TCRB repertoires showed an apparent similarity that was greater among patients than among healthy donors.

Germline CDR1 and CDR2: LNHDA and SQIVND (reference sequence). With 4 bases clipped from V and 3 bases from J, the junction kept 0 bases outside the gene matches. The CDR3 has 13 amino acids. About this clone: The antigen remains unidentified.

Reverse transcribing all isolated RNA meant expressed TCRB transcripts were sequenced. Assay used: immunoSEQ multiplex PCR; TCRdb lists only in-frame clones, some missing. This table holds about 360,000 clones, roughly an eighth found once. The material sequenced was naive CD4+ T cells from blood. This receptor was taken from a man between 18 and 29 years old in good health. The J gene is TRBJ2-5, the V gene TRBV19, with 9 bases lining up with TRBD2. CDR3 sequence (DNA): TGTGCCAGTAGTAGCGGGGGGGAAGAGACCCAGTACTTC. Translated: CASSSGGEETQYF.